This TCR beta chain was profiled in a study of blood T cells in healthy people across ages. Whole-study findings and limits: The donors' CMV status was not determined, possibly confounding changes in expanded clonotypes.

The CDR3 is 16 residues long. Germline V lookup: CDR1 DFQATT, CDR2 SNEGSKA (reference sequence). Between the trimmed V and J ends, which lost 3 bases and 7 bases, there was a span of 24 bases. This clonotype qualifies as medium-sized (0.01 to 0.1%). Its antigen is unknown. Through a sample-barcoded 5' primer and a J-beta primer mix, a second PCR was run for roughly 6 to 12 cycles. All cDNA molecules were each tagged by a template-switch adaptor with 12 random nucleotides. TCRdb called the 5' RACE reads again in MiXCR, with one record for every CDR3 protein. The table shows 650,000 to 700,000 distinct CDR3 sequences, with about 32% occurring only once.

Sequenced material: blood. The TCR originated in a woman older than 75 in good health. The chain is built from TRBV20-1 and TRBJ2-5; a possible D gene is TRBD2 (7 bases). In DNA, the CDR3 is TGCAGTGCTAGTGCTCGTGGGGGGGCATTGAGGGGGACCCAGTACTTC. Amino acid sequence: CSASARGGALRGTQYF.